This TCR beta chain was sequenced for a study of cytomegalovirus exposure and HLA in healthy donors. PCR amplification relied on 60 Vbeta primers (plus 13 Jbeta primers). Sequencing was performed with immunoSEQ multiplex PCR; in TCRdb, only in-frame clones are kept and a portion is missing. This table has fewer than 150,000 clones, around 79% appearing once. The CDR3 extends over 16 amino acids. Trimming took 5 bases from V and 2 from J, leaving 17 bases between them. CDR1 and CDR2 (germline): SEHNR, FQNEAQ (reference sequence). The TCR originated in a woman aged 40 to 55 in good health and CMV-seronegative. This chain links TRBV7-9 with TRBJ2-3, with a tentative D call TRBD2 (5 bases). The sample was PBMCs. In DNA form, the CDR3 reads TGTGCCAGCAGCGTAACATTCGGAGGACTCACAGATACGCAGTATTTT. This translates into CASSVTFGGLTDTQYF.